Following are 11 T cell receptor beta chains from one sample sequenced in a study of T cell repertoires in cytomegalovirus infection. Each CDR3 protein gets one entry after TCRdb re-called the reads with MiXCR. This sample yields some 560,000 distinct CDR3 sequences, of which 35% to 50% are seen a single time; 48% belongs to the top ten. Their recognized antigens are unknown. Specimen: cultured PBMCs, collected from culture after CMV antigen stimulation. These receptor sequences come from a human donor in good health (CMV status not recorded). Some clones in this sample may be carry-over from other donors' samples.

V and J are TRBV19 and TRBJ1-4; 8 nucleotides agree with TRBD1. The CDR3 has 16 residues. The junction had 13 bases not matched to a gene; V was cut back by 7 bases and J by 6 bases. CDR1 is LNHDA and CDR2 is SQIVND in the germline V gene (reference sequence). The CDR3, as DNA: TGTGCCAGTAAGACAGGGGAGTTGGGGGCGGATGAAAAACTGTTTTTT. This encodes CASKTGELGADEKLFF.

The chain couples TRBV5-6 to TRBJ2-7; D is unclear. The CDR3 consists of 13 residues. The germline gives CDR1 SGHDT, CDR2 YYEEEE. The V gene lost 2 bases and the J gene lost 2 bases, with 8 bases spanning the gap. CDR3 protein: CASSLRPAYEQYF. CDR3 nucleotide sequence: TGTGCCAGCAGCTTAAGGCCCGCCTACGAGCAGTACTTC.

This clonotype was recorded a few times. The genes are TRBV6-5 and TRBJ2-1, with 9 bases matching TRBD2. V trimming: 0 bases; J trimming: 9 bases; junction bases outside the gene matches: 3. Germline loops: CDR1 MNHEY, CDR2 SVGAGI. The CDR3 is made up of 14 amino acids. The chain's CDR3 is CASSYSASGIEQFF. In DNA form, the CDR3 reads TGTGCCAGCAGTTACTCGGCTAGCGGGATTGAGCAGTTCTTC.

The chain has TRBV6-2 or TRBV6-3 and TRBJ2-1; 7 positions match TRBD2. CDR3 length: 14 amino acids. Trimming removed 5 bases from V and 4 bases from J; junction bases left unmatched: 5. CDR1 and CDR2 (germline): MNHEY, SVGEGT. CDR3 DNA: TGTGCCAGCAGTCCTAGCGGCAAGTACAATGAGCAGTTCTTC. The encoded protein is CASSPSGKYNEQFF.

This chain connects TRBV19 to TRBJ1-2; D may be TRBD1 (6 bases). CDR1 is LNHDA and CDR2 is SQIVND in the germline V gene (reference sequence). V was shortened by 3 bases and J by 4 bases, with 18 bases between the two germline ends. The CDR3 has 16 amino acids. The CDR3 sequence is CASSIFGGAPGYGYTF. CDR3 sequence (DNA): TGTGCCAGTAGTATCTTCGGGGGGGCTCCCGGCTATGGCTACACCTTC.

The V gene is TRBV19, the J gene TRBJ1-5; D is perhaps TRBD1 (5 bases). The length of the CDR3 is 15 residues. The V gene's germline CDR1 is LNHDA and CDR2 SQIVND (reference sequence). The ends were cut back, 6 bases at V and 4 bases at J, with 16 bases in the middle. The CDR3 sequence: CASSPQDGVNQPQHF. CDR3 sequence (DNA): TGTGCCAGTAGCCCACAGGACGGGGTAAATCAGCCCCAGCATTTT.

V gene TRBV20-1 combines with J gene TRBJ2-1; 7 nucleotides line up with TRBD2. Germline CDR1 DFQATT, CDR2 SNEGSKA (reference sequence). The CDR3 is 14 amino acids. V shed 4 bases and J 7 bases; nucleotides not matched to a gene: 10. CDR3 region: CSAKRLGLPNEQFF. For the CDR3, the DNA is TGCAGTGCTAAACGATTGGGACTACCGAATGAGCAGTTCTTC.

This rearrangement joins TRBV5-1 to TRBJ2-7; D is undetermined. Germline values: CDR1 SGHRS, CDR2 YFSETQ. The CDR3 contains 12 residues. Trimming took off 3 bases at V and 3 bases at J, with 7 bases between the two ends. This chain's CDR3 is CASSSNYYEQYF. The CDR3 nucleotides are TGCGCCAGCAGCTCCAATTACTACGAGCAGTACTTC.

The V call is TRBV10-3, the J call TRBJ2-4; D might be TRBD2 (6 bases). The CDR3 sequence is 12 residues long. V was shortened by 6 bases and J by 8 bases, with 11 bases between the two germline ends. Germline V CDR1 and CDR2: ENHRY, SYGVKD. The CDR3 nucleotides are TGTGCCATCAGCTCCTCGGGGGACATTCAGTACTTC. It encodes CAISSSGDIQYF.

For this clonotype: One junction end does not reproduce the germline sequence, and a read error may be involved. The chain couples TRBV12-3 or TRBV12-4 to TRBJ2-1, with D perhaps matching TRBD2 (5 bases). The CDR3 contains 12 residues. The CDR3 DNA reads TGTGCCAGCAGTTATTCCGGCCTAGGGAGAATCTTC. Translation: CASSYSGLGRIF.

Details on this clonotype: A junction end diverges from the germline sequence, so it may reflect a read error. The CDR3 is CASSSRTQLKPQRF. The CDR3, as DNA: TGTGCCAGTTCCTCCCGAACCCAGTTGAAGCCCCAGCGTTTT. The rearrangement uses TRBV6-2 or TRBV6-3 and TRBJ1-5; no definite D call. This CDR3 has 14 amino acids. The V gene's germline CDR1 is MNHEY and CDR2 SVGEGT.